This record concerns one TCR beta chain sequence. This sample stems from a study of blood T cell repertoires in COVID-19. On the study more broadly: Sample material is recorded as cDNA or gDNA derived from T cells, B-cell-depleted T cells, or PBMCs.

Generated by immunoSEQ multiplex PCR, the TCRdb table keeps only in-frame clones and is missing some. The sample lists under 75,000 clones; 90% were seen once. The TCR sequence derives from a man aged 55 to 70 with active COVID-19. Sequenced: peripheral blood.

CDR3: CASSLRGLETQYF. The DNA of the CDR3 is TGTGCCAGCAGCTTAAGGGGGTTAGAGACCCAGTACTTC. The chain is built from TRBV5-8 and TRBJ2-5; a weak D match, TRBD1 (6 bases). The CDR3 sequence is 13 residues long. V shed 2 bases and J shed 4 bases, with 9 bases lying between them. CDR1 and CDR2 from the germline V gene are SGHTS and YDEGEE.